The source of this T cell receptor beta chain is a study of shared clonotypes between healthy human individuals. Study-level information: Used for every donor were three CD4 naive, three CD4 memory, two CD8 naive and one CD8 memory plate. Study-wide findings and caveats: Clonotype sharing among donors was thought likely to change with sequencing depth. Memory subsets generally showed smaller estimated richness than naive subsets did.

Generated by immunoSEQ multiplex PCR, the TCRdb table keeps only in-frame clones and is missing some. The repertoire holds some 650,000 clones, with around 97% as singletons. V lost 2 bases and J 8 bases, leaving 19 bases between the germline ends. The CDR3 consists of 16 residues. CDR1 and CDR2 from the germline V gene are MNHEY and SVGAGI. Worth noting for this clone: The antigen is unknown.

Sequencing input: naive CD4+ T cells sorted from blood. As to subset: CD45RA+ positively selected. The sequence derives from a woman under 40 in good health. This chain connects TRBV6-5 to TRBJ2-1; tentative D call: TRBD1 (5 bases). This CDR3 is CASSYRQLSEADEQFF. CDR3 nucleotides: TGTGCCAGCAGTTACCGACAGTTAAGTGAAGCCGATGAGCAGTTCTTC.